The 25 T cell receptor beta chains in this list originate from one sample, sequenced in a study of regulatory and conventional T cells in RAG deficiency. Sequencing was performed with immunoSEQ multiplex PCR; in TCRdb, only in-frame clones are kept and a portion is missing. The data contain 25,000 to 35,000 clones, more than 90% of them singletons. Genomic DNA came from blood conventional CD4+ T cells gated CD25-low CD127-high. A further study also used this sample, focusing on regulatory T cells. As that report states: Primers: 52 TRBV forward and 13 TRBJ reverse.

Material for sequencing was CD25- CD4+ T cells sorted from blood. The receptors here all came from a human donor in good health.

This sequence joins TRBV30 and TRBJ1-3; no clear D. The V end was cut by 3 bases, the J end by 2 bases, with 11 bases between. Germline V gene sequence: CDR1 GTSNPN, CDR2 SVGIG (reference sequence). This CDR3 is 14 amino acids long. As DNA, the CDR3 is TGTGCCTGGAGGACACCGGGAACTGGAAACACCATATATTTT. Its protein is CAWRTPGTGNTIYF.

The chain joins TRBV2 to TRBJ2-3; D remains unclear. Germline V lookup: CDR1 SNHLY, CDR2 FYNNEI. The CDR3 is 15 residues long. V lost 4 bases and J lost 10, with 21 bases in between. CDR3 region: CASSAATAVLGPQYF. CDR3 sequence (DNA): TGTGCCAGCAGTGCAGCAACAGCTGTTTTGGGTCCGCAGTATTTT.

The chain joins TRBV7-9 to TRBJ1-1, with TRBD1 identical over 7 bases. The CDR3 has 15 amino acids. Trimming removed 6 bases from V and 2 bases from J; junction bases left unmatched: 9. CDR1 is SEHNR and CDR2 is FQNEAQ in the germline V gene (reference sequence). The CDR3 spells CASRRSTGINTEAFF. The CDR3, as DNA: TGTGCCAGCAGGCGATCGACAGGGATAAACACTGAAGCTTTCTTT.

V gene TRBV6-4 combines with J gene TRBJ2-7; a weak D match, TRBD1 (5 bases). Germline V gene sequence: CDR1 MRHNA, CDR2 SNTAGT. Trimming pared 2 bases from V and 6 bases from J, leaving 26 bases between. CDR3 length equals 18 residues. The CDR3, as DNA: TGTGCCAGCAGTGACCGGACAAACCTCGACCACCACTGGACCGAGCAGTACTTC. Translation: CASSDRTNLDHHWTEQYF.

This chain uses TRBV14 with TRBJ1-2; possibly TRBD1 for D (5 bases). CDR3 size: 15 residues. Germline-derived CDR1 and CDR2 are SGHDN and FVKESK. V dropped 5 bases and J dropped 0 bases, with 13 bases sitting between them. CDR3 DNA: TGTGCCAGCAGCAAAACAGGAGAAGCTAACTATGGCTACACCTTC. It is translated as CASSKTGEANYGYTF.

V usage is TRBV6-1 and J usage is TRBJ2-5; the match to TRBD2 covers 9 bases. Unmatched junction bases numbered 3, after V lost 2 bases and J lost 5 bases. CDR1 is MNHNS, CDR2 SASEGT, per germline. The CDR3 extends over 14 amino acids. The CDR3 reads CASSEPGLAETQYF. Here the CDR3 DNA reads TGTGCCAGCAGTGAACCGGGACTAGCCGAGACCCAGTACTTC.

J is TRBJ1-1 and V is TRBV5-1; D unclear. The CDR3 spans 13 residues. Germline V gene data show CDR1 as SGHRS and CDR2 as YFSETQ. With 3 bases removed from V and 2 bases from J, the gap between germline ends came to 8 bases. The DNA for the CDR3 is TGCGCCAGCAGCTCAAACAGTAACACTGAAGCTTTCTTT. The encoded protein is CASSSNSNTEAFF.

The chain has TRBV2 and TRBJ1-1; no firm D call. The CDR3 is 14 residues long. Trimming stripped 4 bases from V and 5 bases from J, with 14 bases between. CDR1 SNHLY and CDR2 FYNNEI come from the germline V gene. CDR3 sequence: CASSAETSRTEAFF. In DNA, the CDR3 is TGTGCCAGCAGTGCTGAAACCTCGAGGACTGAAGCTTTCTTT.

The chain combines TRBV5-1 with TRBJ2-5, with TRBD1 matching 10 bases. Trimming took 3 bases from V and 3 from J; bases not matched to a gene: 5. The CDR3 is 15 residues long. Germline-derived CDR1 and CDR2 are SGHRS and YFSETQ. The CDR3 DNA sequence: TGCGCCAGCAGCTCATCCGGACAGGGGGAAGAGACCCAGTACTTC. It specifies CASSSSGQGEETQYF.

J is TRBJ2-3 and V is TRBV2; D is perhaps TRBD2 (5 bases). The CDR3 has 14 residues. Germline CDR1 is SNHLY and CDR2 is FYNNEI. Trimming took off 5 bases at V and 2 bases at J, with 11 bases between the two ends. The CDR3 spells CASSMNGVTDTQYF. The CDR3 region has the DNA TGTGCCAGCAGTATGAACGGGGTCACAGATACGCAGTATTTT.

The chain couples TRBV30 to TRBJ1-3, with D hard to call. CDR1 is GTSNPN, CDR2 SVGIG, per germline (reference sequence). The CDR3 runs to 11 residues. The ends were cut back, 7 bases at V and 4 bases at J, with 8 bases in the middle. CDR3 coding DNA: TGTGCCTCCGGGGAGGGAAACACCATATATTTT. Its protein is CASGEGNTIYF.

The chain combines TRBV20-1 with TRBJ2-3; no definite D call. CDR3 size: 11 residues. Germline CDR1 and CDR2: DFQATT and SNEGSKA (reference sequence). Trimming took 3 bases from V and 5 from J, leaving 6 bases between them. CDR3 DNA sequence: TGCAGTGCTAGCAGCGAAGATACGCAGTATTTT. Protein: CSASSEDTQYF.

The V and J genes are TRBV9 and TRBJ1-4; no definite D call. The V end lost 3 bases, the J end lost 5 bases, and 11 bases lay between the germline ends. Germline V lookup: CDR1 SGDLS, CDR2 YYNGEE. This CDR3 region has 14 residues. CDR3 DNA: TGTGCCAGCAGCGCCACCGGGTCCAATGAAAAACTGTTTTTT. This codes for CASSATGSNEKLFF.

V and J are TRBV15 and TRBJ1-2, with D unresolved. The CDR3 consists of 13 residues. Germline V gives CDR1 LNHNV, CDR2 YYDKDF (reference sequence). V was cut by 0 bases and J by 2 bases, with 4 bases left in between. DNA for the CDR3: TGTGCCACCAGCAGAGAACAGAACTATGGCTACACCTTC. Translated, it gives CATSREQNYGYTF. The entire variable domain, with the rest obtained from reference TRBV15 and TRBJ1-2, is as follows: DAMVIQNPRYQVTQFGKPVTLSCSQTLNHNVMYWYQQKSSQAPKLLFHYYDKDFNNEADTPDNFQSRRPNTSFCFLDIRSPGLGDTAMYLCATSREQNYGYTFGSGTRLTVV.

The chain combines TRBV19 with TRBJ2-1; D possibly corresponds to TRBD2 (7 bases). The CDR3 has 15 residues. Trimming shortened V by 7 bases and J by 6 bases, and 19 bases separated the two germline ends. Germline V lookup: CDR1 LNHDA, CDR2 SQIVND (reference sequence). The CDR3 nucleotides are TGTGCCAGTACTGACGGGGGGCGCGGGATCAATGAGCAGTTCTTC. Encoded protein: CASTDGGRGINEQFF.

The chain joins TRBV7-2 to TRBJ1-1; weak D call: TRBD1 (5 bases). The CDR3 is made up of 15 amino acids. V was pared by 1 base and J by 2 bases, with 11 bases between. The germline V gene has CDR1 SGHTA and CDR2 FQGNSA. CDR3 DNA sequence: TGTGCCAGCAGCTTAGGGGGGGTCGGCAACACTGAAGCTTTCTTT. As protein: CASSLGGVGNTEAFF.

CDR3 bases: TGTGCCAGCAGACCATCGACAGGGAACACCGGGGAGCTGTTTTTT. This gives the protein CASRPSTGNTGELFF. This chain joins TRBV7-6 and TRBJ2-2, with D possibly TRBD1 on 6 matching bases. The CDR3 is 15 amino acids. Trimming shortened V by 6 bases and J by 1 base, and 12 bases separated the two germline ends. In germline, CDR1 is SGHVS, CDR2 FNYEAQ.

The chain joins TRBV5-4 to TRBJ2-5; a possible D gene is TRBD2 (6 bases). Germline CDR1 is SGHNT and CDR2 is YYREEE (reference sequence). The CDR3 is 15 residues long. Trimming cost V 2 bases and J 5 bases, with 16 bases left between them. For the CDR3, the DNA is TGTGCCAGCAGCTTCCAAGCCGGGAGTGTCGAGACCCAGTACTTC. It yields the protein CASSFQAGSVETQYF. Filled out from reference TRBV5-4 and TRBJ2-5, the complete variable domain reads ETGVTQSPTHLIKTRGQQVTLRCSSQSGHNTVSWYQQALGQGPQFIFQYYREEENGRGNFPPRFSGLQFPNYSSELNVNALELDDSALYLCASSFQAGSVETQYFGPGTRLLVL.

V gene TRBV27 combines with J gene TRBJ1-1, with 8 bases lining up with TRBD1. This CDR3 has 16 residues. The V gene's germline CDR1 is MNHEY and CDR2 SMNVEV (reference sequence). Losses at the gene ends were 4 bases for V and 4 bases for J; bases not matched to a gene: 11. The CDR3 region has the DNA TGTGCCAGCAGTTCCCCCGCCAGGGGGCGGGTCACTGAAGCTTTCTTT. Encoded protein: CASSSPARGRVTEAFF.

The chain uses TRBV5-1 and TRBJ1-2, with a tentative D call TRBD1 (5 bases). The CDR3 contains 12 residues. V dropped 0 bases and J dropped 8 bases, with 8 bases sitting between them. Germline CDR1 SGHRS, CDR2 YFSETQ. This CDR3 is CASSLGKGGYTF. CDR3 nucleotide sequence: TGCGCCAGCAGCTTGGGGAAGGGGGGCTACACCTTC.

V usage is TRBV18 and J usage is TRBJ1-5; D might be TRBD1 (6 bases). Trimming pared 3 bases from V and 7 bases from J, leaving 10 bases between. The CDR3 has 13 residues. Per the germline V gene, CDR1 is KGHSH and CDR2 is LQKENI. CDR3 residues: CASSPEQGQPQHF. In DNA, the CDR3 is TGTGCCAGCTCACCCGAACAGGGCCAGCCCCAGCATTTT.

The chain uses TRBV6-4 and TRBJ1-1, with D maybe TRBD1 (6 bases). Germline lookup yields CDR1 MRHNA and CDR2 SNTAGT. Trimming left V 3 bases short and J 1 base short, with 12 bases between. The CDR3 runs to 15 residues. CDR3 loop: CASSESTGRNTEAFF. CDR3 coding DNA: TGTGCCAGCAGTGAGTCAACAGGGAGGAACACTGAAGCTTTCTTT.

The rearrangement uses TRBV5-1 and TRBJ1-2, with D perhaps matching TRBD1 (5 bases). The length of the CDR3 is 15 residues. CDR1 is SGHRS and CDR2 is YFSETQ in the germline V gene. V lost 5 bases and J 3 bases, leaving 17 bases between the germline ends. The CDR3 here is CASRGRTTGDYGYTF. DNA for the CDR3: TGCGCCAGCAGGGGACGGACAACGGGGGACTATGGCTACACCTTC.

V gene TRBV18 combines with J gene TRBJ2-7; 13 bases map to TRBD2. Germline-derived CDR1 and CDR2 are KGHSH and LQKENI. This CDR3 comprises 17 residues. V gave up 4 bases and J gave up 1 base; unmatched junction bases: 7. The CDR3 coding sequence is TGTGCCAGCTCACGCGGGACTAGCGGGATGGGTTCCTACGAGCAGTACTTC. Translating gives CASSRGTSGMGSYEQYF.

The chain recombines TRBV19 with TRBJ2-7; maybe TRBD1 (6 bases). The germline gives CDR1 LNHDA, CDR2 SQIVND (reference sequence). The ends were cut back, 4 bases at V and 2 bases at J, with 9 bases in the middle. The CDR3 loop spans 13 amino acids. CDR3 region: CASSNRVAYEQYF. The CDR3, as DNA: TGTGCCAGTAGTAACAGGGTCGCCTACGAGCAGTACTTC.